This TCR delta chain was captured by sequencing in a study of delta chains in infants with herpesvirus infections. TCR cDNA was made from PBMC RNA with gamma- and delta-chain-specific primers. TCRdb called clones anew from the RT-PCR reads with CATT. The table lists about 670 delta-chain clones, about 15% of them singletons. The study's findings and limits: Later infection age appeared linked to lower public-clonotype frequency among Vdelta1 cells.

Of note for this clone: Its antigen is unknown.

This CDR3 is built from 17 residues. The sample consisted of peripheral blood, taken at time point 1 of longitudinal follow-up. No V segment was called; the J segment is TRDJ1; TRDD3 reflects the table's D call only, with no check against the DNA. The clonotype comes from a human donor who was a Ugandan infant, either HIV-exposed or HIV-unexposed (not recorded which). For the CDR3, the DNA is TGTGCTGTTGCCCCTTTCAGGGGGATACGGTGGACCGATAAACTCATCTTT. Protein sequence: CAVAPFRGIRWTDKLIF.